This T cell receptor beta chain was obtained from a study of blood T cells in healthy people across ages. Findings and limits, study-wide: Naive CD4+ cell counts and diversity both ran higher in long-lived than in aged donors.

Trimming took off 6 bases at V and 0 bases at J, with 9 bases between the two ends. The CDR3 extends over 14 amino acids. The germline V gene has CDR1 MNHEY and CDR2 SMNVEV (reference sequence). Next came a second PCR, run for 7 to 11 cycles, which used a sample-barcoded 5' primer along with a J-beta primer mix. A single record per CDR3 protein comes from TCRdb applying MiXCR to the 5' RACE reads. The sample records about 1 million distinct CDR3 sequences, roughly 45% being singletons. Concerning this clonotype: Antigen: not known.

The origin of this receptor is an older woman in good health. The sequencing sample was made of blood. The genes are TRBV27 and TRBJ1-5; D is unresolved. CDR3 region: CASSLSYSNQPQHF. As DNA, the CDR3 is TGTGCCAGCAGCCTTAGTTATAGCAATCAGCCCCAGCATTTT.